One TCR beta chain is described in this entry. The antigen it binds to is not known. No clone much larger than this one lies a single base away; base qualities are absent. The data were taken from a study of control samples from healthy donors and cancer patients (dated by TCRdb to the early 2020s). The library was prepared using the immunoSEQ multiplex PCR assay. This immuneACCESS table, as held by TCRdb, lists in-frame sequences with V and J called but not all clones. Of the missing ones, under half trace to an unresolved V gene in checked studies; the others have no known cause. The sample table lists about 150,000 clones, approximately 94% of them with a count of one. The top ten constitute around 6.2% of the sample. Trimming takes 0 bases from V and 6 bases from J, and the germline ends sit 11 bases apart. Including the terminal cysteine and phenylalanine, the CDR3 comprises 14 residues. The sequence is cut down to CDR3 DNA, 42 bases in frame from base 1. CDR1 and CDR2, per the germline V gene, are MNHEY and SVGAGI.

The sequenced sample was blood. The sequence was obtained from a man aged 35-49 years in good health. The sequence joins TRBV6-5 to TRBJ1-1, with the D gene call left open. The CDR3 has the sequence CASSYSSGDSEAFF. The DNA sequence reads TGTGCCAGCAGTTACTCTAGCGGGGATTCTGAAGCTTTCTTT.